This TCR beta chain was sequenced during a study of metastatic and nonmetastatic thyroid tumors. Study as a whole: Repertoire comparisons spanned blood and tumor or nodule tissue from malignant and benign thyroid patients. Study-wide findings and caveats: Reports indicated that malignant thyroid tumors showed significantly higher TCR beta diversity than benign nodules did, in blood and tumor.

This clone showed up just once. The antigen remains unidentified. Under the authors' procedure: CDR3 differences across clinicopathological groups were used to build a distant-metastasis classifier for papillary thyroid cancer. TCRdb ran MiXCR on the PCR reads. In this record, the V and J calls reflect TCRdb's handling and not the investigators' own analysis. Among some 16,000 clones listed, approximately 24% were seen once. Before thyroid surgery, none of the patients had received any treatment. The germline V gene encodes CDR1 SNHLY and CDR2 FYNNEI. This CDR3 contains 16 residues. V lost 6 bases, J lost 0 bases, and 5 bases stayed unmatched.

This clonotype originated in a male donor with papillary thyroid cancer or a benign thyroid nodule (not recorded which). Some clones in this sample may be carry-over from other donors' samples. The chain is built from TRBV2 and TRBJ1-5; 10 bases agree with TRBD1. The sequencing sample was made of tumor tissue. The CDR3 here is CASRPGQGYSNQPQHF. CDR3 in DNA: TGTGCCAGCAGACCGGGACAGGGGTATAGCAATCAGCCCCAGCATTTT. The variable domain in full, completed from reference TRBV2 and TRBJ1-5, reads EPEVTQTPSHQVTQMGQEVILRCVPISNHLYFYWYRQILGQKVEFLVSFYNNEISEKSEIFDDQFSVERPDGSNFTLKIRSTKLEDSAMYFCASRPGQGYSNQPQHFGDGTRLSIL.